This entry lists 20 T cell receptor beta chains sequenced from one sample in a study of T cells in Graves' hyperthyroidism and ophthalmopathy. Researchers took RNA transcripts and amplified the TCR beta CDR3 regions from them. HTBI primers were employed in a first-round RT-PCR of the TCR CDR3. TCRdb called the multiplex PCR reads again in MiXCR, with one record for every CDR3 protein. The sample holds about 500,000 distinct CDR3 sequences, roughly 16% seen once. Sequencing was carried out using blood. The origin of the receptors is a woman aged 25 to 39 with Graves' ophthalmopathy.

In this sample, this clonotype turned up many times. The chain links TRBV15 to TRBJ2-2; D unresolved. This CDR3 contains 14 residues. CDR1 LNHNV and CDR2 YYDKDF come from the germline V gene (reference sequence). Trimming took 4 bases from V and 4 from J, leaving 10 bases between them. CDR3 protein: CATSTRSTTGELFF. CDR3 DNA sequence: TGTGCCACCAGCACCCGGAGCACCACCGGGGAGCTGTTTTTT.

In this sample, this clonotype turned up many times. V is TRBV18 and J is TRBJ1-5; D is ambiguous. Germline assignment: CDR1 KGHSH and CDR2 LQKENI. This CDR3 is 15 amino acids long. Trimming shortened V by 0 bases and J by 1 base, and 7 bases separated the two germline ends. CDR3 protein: CASSPPGISNQPQHF. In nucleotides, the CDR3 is TGTGCCAGCTCACCACCGGGGATAAGCAATCAGCCCCAGCATTTT.

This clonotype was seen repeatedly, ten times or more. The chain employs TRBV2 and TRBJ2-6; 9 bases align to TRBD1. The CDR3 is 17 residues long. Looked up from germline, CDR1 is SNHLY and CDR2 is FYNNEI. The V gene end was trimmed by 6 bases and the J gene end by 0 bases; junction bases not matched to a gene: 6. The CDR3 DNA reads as TGTGCCAGCAGACAGACAGGGGGAGGCTCTGGGGCCAACGTCCTGACTTTC. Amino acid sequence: CASRQTGGGSGANVLTF.

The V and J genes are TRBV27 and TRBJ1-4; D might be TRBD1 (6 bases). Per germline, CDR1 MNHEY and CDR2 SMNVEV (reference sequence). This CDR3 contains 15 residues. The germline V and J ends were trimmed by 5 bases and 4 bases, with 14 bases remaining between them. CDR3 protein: CASSGGQRVNEKLFF. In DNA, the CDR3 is TGTGCCAGCAGTGGGGGCCAGAGGGTTAATGAAAAACTGTTTTTT.

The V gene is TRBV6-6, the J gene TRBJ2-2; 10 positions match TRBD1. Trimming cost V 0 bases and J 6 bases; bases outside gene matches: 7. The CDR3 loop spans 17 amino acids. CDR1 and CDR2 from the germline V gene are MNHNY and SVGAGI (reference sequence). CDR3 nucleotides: TGTGCCAGCAGTTACTCGAAGCCCGGACAGGGGGCCGGGGAGCTGTTTTTT. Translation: CASSYSKPGQGAGELFF.

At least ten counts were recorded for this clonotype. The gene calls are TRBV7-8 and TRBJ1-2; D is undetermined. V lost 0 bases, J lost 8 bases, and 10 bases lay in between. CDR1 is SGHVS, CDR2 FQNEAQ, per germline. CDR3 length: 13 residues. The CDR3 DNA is TGTGCCAGCAGCTTAGCCGGGAATCAGGGCTACACCTTC. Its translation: CASSLAGNQGYTF.

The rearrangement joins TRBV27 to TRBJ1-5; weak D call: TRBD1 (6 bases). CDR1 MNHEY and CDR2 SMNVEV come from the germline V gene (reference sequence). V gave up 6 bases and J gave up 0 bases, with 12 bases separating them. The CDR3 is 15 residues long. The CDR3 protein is CASRFGQYSNQPQHF. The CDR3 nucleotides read TGTGCCAGCAGATTCGGACAGTATAGCAATCAGCCCCAGCATTTT.

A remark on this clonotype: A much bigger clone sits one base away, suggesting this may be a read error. The DNA for the CDR3 is TGTGCCGCGAGAGGGGGATTGACCGGGGAGCTGTTTTTT. The encoded protein is CAARGGLTGELFF. The genes are TRBV30 and TRBJ2-2; D possibly corresponds to TRBD1 (6 bases). The CDR3 runs 13 residues. Germline assignment: CDR1 GTSNPN and CDR2 SVGIG (reference sequence). Deletions cut 8 bases from V and 5 bases from J, with 15 bases between.

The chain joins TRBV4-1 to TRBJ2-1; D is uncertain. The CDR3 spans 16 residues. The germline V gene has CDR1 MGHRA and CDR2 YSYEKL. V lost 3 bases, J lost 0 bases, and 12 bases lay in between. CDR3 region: CASSHRSSPSYNEQFF. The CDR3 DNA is TGCGCCAGCAGCCATCGATCATCCCCCTCCTACAATGAGCAGTTCTTC.

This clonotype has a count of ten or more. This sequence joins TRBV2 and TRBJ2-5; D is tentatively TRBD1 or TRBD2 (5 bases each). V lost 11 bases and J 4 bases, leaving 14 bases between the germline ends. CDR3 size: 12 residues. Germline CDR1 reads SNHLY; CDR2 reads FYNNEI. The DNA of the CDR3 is TGTGCCTTGGTCGGGGCTCGAGAGACCCAGTACTTC. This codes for CALVGARETQYF.

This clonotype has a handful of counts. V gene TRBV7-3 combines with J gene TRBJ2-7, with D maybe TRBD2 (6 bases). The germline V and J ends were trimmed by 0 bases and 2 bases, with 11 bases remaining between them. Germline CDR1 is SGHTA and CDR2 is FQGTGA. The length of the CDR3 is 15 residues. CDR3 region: CASSLTSGGTYEQYF. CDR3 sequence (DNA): TGTGCCAGCAGCTTAACATCCGGGGGAACCTACGAGCAGTACTTC.

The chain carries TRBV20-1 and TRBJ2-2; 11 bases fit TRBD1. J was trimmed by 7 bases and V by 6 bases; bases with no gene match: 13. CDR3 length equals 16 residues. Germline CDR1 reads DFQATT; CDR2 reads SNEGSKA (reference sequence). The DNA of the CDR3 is TGCAGTGCAACTAGATTGGACAGGGGGCTCGGCGGGGAGCTGTTTTTT. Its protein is CSATRLDRGLGGELFF.

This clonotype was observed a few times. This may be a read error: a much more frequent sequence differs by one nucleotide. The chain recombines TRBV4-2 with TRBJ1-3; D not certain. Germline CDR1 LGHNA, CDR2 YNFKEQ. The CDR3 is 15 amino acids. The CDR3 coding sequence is TGTGCCAGCAGCCCAGAGGACCGCGCTGGAAGCACCATATATTTT. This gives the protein CASSPEDRAGSTIYF.

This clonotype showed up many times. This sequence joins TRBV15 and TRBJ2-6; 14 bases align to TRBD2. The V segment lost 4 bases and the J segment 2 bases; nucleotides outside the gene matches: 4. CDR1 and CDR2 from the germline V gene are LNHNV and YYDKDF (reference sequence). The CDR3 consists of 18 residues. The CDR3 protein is CATSKGLAGGAGANVLTF. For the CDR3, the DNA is TGTGCCACCAGCAAAGGACTAGCGGGAGGAGCTGGGGCCAACGTCCTGACTTTC.

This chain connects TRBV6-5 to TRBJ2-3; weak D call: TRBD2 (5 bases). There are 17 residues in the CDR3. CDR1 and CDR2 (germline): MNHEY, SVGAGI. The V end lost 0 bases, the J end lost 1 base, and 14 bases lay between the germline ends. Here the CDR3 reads CASSYSQAEGGTDTQYF. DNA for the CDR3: TGTGCCAGCAGTTACTCGCAGGCTGAGGGAGGCACAGATACGCAGTATTTT.

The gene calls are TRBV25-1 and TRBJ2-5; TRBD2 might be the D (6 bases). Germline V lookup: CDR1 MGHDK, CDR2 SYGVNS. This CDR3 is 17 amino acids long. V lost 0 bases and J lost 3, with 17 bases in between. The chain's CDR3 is CASSEYFGLRDEETQYF. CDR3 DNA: TGTGCCAGCAGTGAATACTTTGGTTTGCGGGATGAAGAGACCCAGTACTTC.

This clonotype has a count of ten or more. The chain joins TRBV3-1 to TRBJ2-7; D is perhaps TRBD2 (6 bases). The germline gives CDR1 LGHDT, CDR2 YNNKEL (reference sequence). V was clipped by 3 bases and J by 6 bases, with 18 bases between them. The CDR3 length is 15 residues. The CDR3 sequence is CASSQPGLQGPEQYF. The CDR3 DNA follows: TGTGCCAGCAGCCAGCCGGGACTCCAGGGACCCGAGCAGTACTTC.

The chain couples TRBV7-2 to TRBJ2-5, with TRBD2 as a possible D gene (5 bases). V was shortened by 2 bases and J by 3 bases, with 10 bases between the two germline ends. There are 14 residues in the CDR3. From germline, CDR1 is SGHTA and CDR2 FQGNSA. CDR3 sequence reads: CASSLPDGKETQYF. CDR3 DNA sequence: TGTGCCAGCAGCTTACCGGACGGGAAAGAGACCCAGTACTTC.

This CDR3 is CASRGTGGDEQYF. The CDR3 bases are TGTGCCAGCAGGGGGACAGGGGGGGACGAGCAGTACTTC. This chain connects TRBV6-1 to TRBJ2-7; 11 bases line up with TRBD1. Germline V gives CDR1 MNHNS, CDR2 SASEGT. V lost 6 bases to trimming and J lost 5 bases; unmatched junction nucleotides: 3. The CDR3 covers 13 residues.

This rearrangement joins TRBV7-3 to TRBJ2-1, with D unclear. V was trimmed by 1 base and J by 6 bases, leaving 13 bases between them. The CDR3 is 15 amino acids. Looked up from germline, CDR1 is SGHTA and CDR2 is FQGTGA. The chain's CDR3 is CASSLMASNSNEQFF. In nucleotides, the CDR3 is TGTGCCAGCAGCTTAATGGCCTCTAATAGCAATGAGCAGTTCTTC.